This TCR beta chain is from a study of blood T cell repertoires in COVID-19. Whole-study context: Samples of COVID-19 (acute and convalescent) were obtained from the United States, Italy and Spain. Sample material is recorded as cDNA or gDNA derived from T cells, B-cell-depleted T cells, or PBMCs.

This clone was recorded once. How the authors handled the data: Reference gene primer amplification yielded estimated nucleated cell counts. Using immunoSEQ multiplex PCR, the repertoire was profiled, and TCRdb retains in-frame clones only, with some absent. V and J calls and clone size follow that table, whereas D and trimming were derived from the DNA. The sample carries about 140,000 clones, about 80% recorded once. CDR3 length equals 14 residues. Trimming pared 4 bases from V and 0 bases from J, leaving 10 bases between. From germline, CDR1 is MNHEY and CDR2 SVGAGI. The clonotype originates from a human donor in a cohort sampled during active COVID-19. Sample: peripheral blood. The chain carries TRBV6-5 and TRBJ2-7; D gene ambiguous. The chain's CDR3 is CASSSPRDSYEQYF. The CDR3, as DNA: TGTGCCAGCAGTTCCCCGAGAGACTCCTACGAGCAGTACTTC.